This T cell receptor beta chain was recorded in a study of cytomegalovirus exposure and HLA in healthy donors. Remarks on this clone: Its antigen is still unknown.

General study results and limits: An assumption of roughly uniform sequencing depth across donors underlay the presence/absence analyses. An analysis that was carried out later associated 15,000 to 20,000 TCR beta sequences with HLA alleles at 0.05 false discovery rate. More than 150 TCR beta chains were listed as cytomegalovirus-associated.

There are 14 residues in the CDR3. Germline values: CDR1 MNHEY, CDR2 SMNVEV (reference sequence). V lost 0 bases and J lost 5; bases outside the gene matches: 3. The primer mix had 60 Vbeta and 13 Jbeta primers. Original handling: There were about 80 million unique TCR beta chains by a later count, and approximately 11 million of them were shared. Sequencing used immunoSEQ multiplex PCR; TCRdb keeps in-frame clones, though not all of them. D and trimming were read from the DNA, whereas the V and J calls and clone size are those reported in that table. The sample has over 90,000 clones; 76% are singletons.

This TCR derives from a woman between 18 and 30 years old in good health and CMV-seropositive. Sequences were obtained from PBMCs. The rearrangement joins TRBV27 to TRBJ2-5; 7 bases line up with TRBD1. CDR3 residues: CASSLSRGGETQYF. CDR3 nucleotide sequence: TGTGCCAGCAGTTTATCACGAGGGGGCGAGACCCAGTACTTC.